The text below deals with one TCR beta chain. The antigen is unknown. The CDR3 loop spans 14 amino acids. V lost 5 bases, J lost 8 bases, and 16 bases lay in between. Germline CDR1 SGHAT, CDR2 FQDESV (reference sequence). The sample is drawn from a study of CD8 T cells in Susac syndrome. General study results and limits: Only a relatively small number of individuals were included in the TCR sequencing and HLA analysis.

The multiple sclerosis controls, all treatment-naive patients, had relapsing-remitting disease that was stable or active. TEMRA cells were FACS-enriched, and CD8+ and CD4+ T cells were isolated negatively. An input of roughly 0.5 to 1 ug of RNA was subjected to reverse transcription using random hexamers. The authors amplified TCR beta CDR3 across 54 Vbeta and 13 Jbeta using immunoSEQ multiplex PCR. Each CDR3 protein gets one entry after TCRdb re-called the immunoSEQ multiplex PCR reads with MiXCR. The sample comprises some 300,000 distinct CDR3 sequences, roughly 90% of which are singletons, and about 0.17% rests with the top ten.

This clonotype was obtained from a human donor with multiple sclerosis. V gene TRBV11-1 combines with J gene TRBJ2-1; D is undetermined. The sequenced sample was CD8+ T cells from PBMCs. In DNA, the CDR3 is TGTGCCAGCAGCCAGGACGGCGTATTGGATGAGCAGTTCTTC. Translating it yields CASSQDGVLDEQFF.